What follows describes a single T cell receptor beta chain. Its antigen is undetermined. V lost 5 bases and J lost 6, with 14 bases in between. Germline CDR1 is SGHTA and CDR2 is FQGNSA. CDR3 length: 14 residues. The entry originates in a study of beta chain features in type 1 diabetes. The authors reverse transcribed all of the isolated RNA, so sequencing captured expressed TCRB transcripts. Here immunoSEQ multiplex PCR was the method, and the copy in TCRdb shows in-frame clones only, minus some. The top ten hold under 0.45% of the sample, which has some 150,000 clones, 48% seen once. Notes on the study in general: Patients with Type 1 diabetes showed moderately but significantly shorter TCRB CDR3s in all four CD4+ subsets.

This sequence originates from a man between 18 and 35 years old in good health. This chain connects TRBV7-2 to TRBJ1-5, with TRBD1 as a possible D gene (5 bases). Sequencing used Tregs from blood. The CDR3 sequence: CASSRGGVGQPQHF. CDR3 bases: TGTGCCAGCAGCCGGGGGGGGGTCGGTCAGCCCCAGCATTTT.